This T cell receptor (beta chain) is drawn from a study of blood T cell repertoires in COVID-19. Patients in Seattle were enrolled during active infection, then followed longitudinally. Using immunoSEQ multiplex PCR, the repertoire was profiled, and TCRdb retains in-frame clones only, with some absent. The sample records 150,000 or so clones, 75% to 85% being singletons. The V end was cut by 0 bases, the J end by 9 bases, with 7 bases between. CDR1 is SGHRS, CDR2 YFSETQ, per germline. The CDR3 length is 12 residues. This clonotype was sampled from a woman aged 60-70 years with COVID-19, enrolled during active disease. The material sequenced was peripheral blood. V and J are TRBV5-1 and TRBJ2-1; D perhaps matches TRBD2 (5 bases). CDR3 protein: CASSLVRGEQFF. The DNA for the CDR3 is TGCGCCAGCAGCTTGGTACGGGGTGAGCAGTTCTTC.